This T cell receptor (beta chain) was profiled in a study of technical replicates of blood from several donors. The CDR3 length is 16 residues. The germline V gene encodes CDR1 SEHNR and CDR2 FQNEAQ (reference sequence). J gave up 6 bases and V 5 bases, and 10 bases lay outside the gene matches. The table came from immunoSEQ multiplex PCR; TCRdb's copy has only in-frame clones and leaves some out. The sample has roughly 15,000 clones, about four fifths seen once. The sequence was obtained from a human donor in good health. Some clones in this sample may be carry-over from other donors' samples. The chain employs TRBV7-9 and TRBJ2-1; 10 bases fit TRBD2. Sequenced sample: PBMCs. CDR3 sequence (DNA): TGTGCCAGCAGCGTAGGGGGAGCGGGAGGGCTCAATGAGCAGTTCTTC. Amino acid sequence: CASSVGGAGGLNEQFF.